This TCR beta chain was recovered during a study of blood T cell repertoires in COVID-19. Study in general: Some COVID-19 samples were acute and others convalescent; all came from the United States, Italy and Spain. Sources were T cells, B-cell-depleted T cells, or PBMCs; the material itself was cDNA or gDNA.

As originally analysed: Amplification of reference gene primers provided the estimated nucleated cell counts. TCRdb's table, derived via immunoSEQ multiplex PCR, lists solely in-frame clones and lacks some. For V, J and clone size, that table is used; D and trimming come from the DNA. Of hundreds of thousands of clones in the sample, around 90% were seen once. The CDR3 loop spans 15 amino acids. The V gene lost 8 bases and the J gene lost 13 bases, with 29 bases spanning the gap. The sequenced sample was peripheral blood. The chain has TRBV23-1 and TRBJ1-2, with TRBD1 as a possible D gene (5 bases). TRBV23-1 is given ORF status, its function remaining uncertain. The source is a woman aged 18-29 years who had recovered from COVID-19. CDR3 amino acids: CASVQGSKSPEARTF. In DNA, the CDR3 is TGCGCCAGCGTTCAGGGCAGCAAGTCCCCCGAGGCGCGCACCTTC.